This T cell receptor beta chain emerged from a study of T cell repertoires and HLA-DP antigens. Study as a whole: Versus self, one alloantigen differed at one groove amino acid, the other at around ten. Donor ages ranged from 18-to-29 to 60-to-69; a couple of men, one woman. Pre-culture CD4+ samples used around 1,200 ng DNA versus roughly 200 ng for CD137+CD4+ sorts.

Notes on this clone: Its target is not known.

From germline, CDR1 is SNHLY and CDR2 FYNNEI. The V segment lost 4 bases and the J segment 1 base; nucleotides outside the gene matches: 0. The CDR3 is made up of 16 amino acids. Profiling relied on immunoSEQ multiplex PCR, and the TCRdb table lists in-frame clones only, not all of them. Seen here are around 100,000 clones, roughly 92% observed once, and the top ten hold about 0.27%. This chain links TRBV2 with TRBJ2-2; 13 bases fit TRBD2. The receptor was derived from a woman under 30 in good health and CMV-seronegative. The specimen sequenced was CD4+ T cells from PBMCs. The DNA for the CDR3 is TGTGCCAGCAGTGGGACTAGCGGGAGGAACACCGGGGAGCTGTTTTTT. Translation gives CASSGTSGRNTGELFF.